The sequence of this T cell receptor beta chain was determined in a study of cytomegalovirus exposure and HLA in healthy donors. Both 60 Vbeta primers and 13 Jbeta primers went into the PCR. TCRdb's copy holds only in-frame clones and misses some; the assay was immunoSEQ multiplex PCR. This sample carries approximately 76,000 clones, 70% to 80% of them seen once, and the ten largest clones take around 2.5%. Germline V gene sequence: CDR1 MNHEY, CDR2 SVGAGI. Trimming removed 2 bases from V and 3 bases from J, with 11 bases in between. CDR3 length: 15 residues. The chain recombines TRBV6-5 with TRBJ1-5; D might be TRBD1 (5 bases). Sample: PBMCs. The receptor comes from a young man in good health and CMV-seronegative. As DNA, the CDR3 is TGTGCCAGCAGTTACACCAGGGCCTCCAATCAGCCCCAGCATTTT. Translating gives CASSYTRASNQPQHF.